This T cell receptor beta chain comes out of a study of T cell repertoires in cytomegalovirus infection. Looking at the study overall: Use of recently identified HLA-C-restricted and well-studied HLA-B-restricted CMV epitopes was part of the study. Indications came from public TCR beta signatures; they pointed to CMV infection and to a matching HLA type. Findings and caveats of the study: Predominance within the ex vivo response was attributable to HLA-C-restricted CMV-specific TCR beta clonotypes. Frequencies of public TCR beta families were cumulated, and this identified carriers of CMV plus the relevant HLA.

Losses at the gene ends were 0 bases for V and 4 bases for J; bases not matched to a gene: 6. The CDR3 consists of 15 residues. From germline, CDR1 is PRHDT and CDR2 FYEKMQ (reference sequence). TCRdb called the reads again in MiXCR, with one record for every CDR3 protein. This repertoire shows 100,000 to 120,000 distinct CDR3 sequences, around 31% found once; its top ten account for about 40%. Points on this clonotype: Its antigen is undetermined.

This rearrangement joins TRBV13 to TRBJ2-7; 7 nucleotides align to TRBD2. The starting material was CD8+ T cells from cultured PBMCs, obtained from culture after CMV antigen stimulation. The TCR originated in a human donor in good health (CMV status not recorded). Some clones in this sample may be carry-over from other donors' samples. CDR3 in DNA: TGTGCCAGCAGCTTAGGGGTGACTAGCAAGTACGAGCAGTACTTC. The encoded protein is CASSLGVTSKYEQYF.